Listed here are 20 T cell receptor beta chains from one sample, sequenced in a study of CD8+ T cells in alopecia areata. Described treatment: oral pan-JAK inhibitor, 5-10 mg twice daily. Isolated RNA was reverse transcribed into cDNA used as the sequencing template. Sequencing was performed with immunoSEQ multiplex PCR; in TCRdb, only in-frame clones are kept and a portion is missing. This sample has around 180,000 clones; roughly 70% occur once, and the top ten carry under 1.5%. The sequences come from CD4+ T cells sorted from blood, collected at approximately week 49, from a patient treated with tofacitinib. The receptors shown here come from a human donor with alopecia areata.

V is TRBV5-1 and J is TRBJ1-1; D is ambiguous. V was shortened by 1 base and J by 6 bases, with 10 bases between the two germline ends. This CDR3 spans 13 amino acids. Germline assignment: CDR1 SGHRS and CDR2 YFSETQ. The chain's CDR3 is CASSLLLGSEAFF. The DNA of the CDR3 is TGCGCCAGCAGCTTGCTTTTGGGATCTGAAGCTTTCTTT.

The gene calls are TRBV29-1 and TRBJ2-3; 9 nucleotides align to TRBD2. With 4 bases clipped from V and 2 bases from J, the junction kept 4 bases outside the gene matches. The CDR3 runs to 14 residues. CDR1 is SQVTM, CDR2 ANQGSEA, per germline. The CDR3 DNA reads TGCAGCGTTGTCGTAGCGGGGGACACAGATACGCAGTATTTT. Protein: CSVVVAGDTDTQYF.

This rearrangement joins TRBV25-1 to TRBJ1-6, with D hard to call. The ends were cut back, 5 bases at V and 6 bases at J, with 8 bases in the middle. The CDR3 is made up of 13 amino acids. Germline CDR1 is MGHDK and CDR2 is SYGVNS. CDR3: CASSTLANSPLHF. The CDR3 DNA reads as TGTGCCAGCAGTACCCTGGCTAATTCACCCCTCCACTTT.

This chain joins TRBV13 and TRBJ1-2, with 8 bases fitting TRBD1. The CDR3 totals 14 residues. V trimming: 5 bases; J trimming: 2 bases; junction bases outside the gene matches: 4. From germline, CDR1 is PRHDT and CDR2 FYEKMQ (reference sequence). This CDR3 reads CASSIRTGNYGYTF. The CDR3 nucleotides are TGTGCCAGCAGCATCCGGACAGGGAACTATGGCTACACCTTC.

The rearrangement uses TRBV30 and TRBJ1-1; possibly TRBD1 for D (6 bases). This CDR3 is built from 12 residues. Trimming cost V 1 base and J 7 bases, with 10 bases left between them. Germline values: CDR1 GTSNPN, CDR2 SVGIG (reference sequence). The CDR3 DNA reads TGTGCCTGGAGTGGGATCAGGGGTGAAGCTTTCTTT. It yields the protein CAWSGIRGEAFF. Using reference TRBV30 and TRBJ1-1 for the parts outside the CDR3, the full variable domain is SQTIHQWPATLVQPVGSPLSLECTVEGTSNPNLYWYRQAAGRGLQLLFYSVGIGQISSEVPQNLSASRPQDRQFILSSKKLLLSDSGFYLCAWSGIRGEAFFGQGTRLTVV.

The CDR3 coding sequence is TGCAGCGTTGAAGATCACAGGGACGAGCAGTACTTC. It codes for CSVEDHRDEQYF. V usage is TRBV29-1 and J usage is TRBJ2-7, with a weak D call TRBD1 (6 bases). Trimming stripped 0 bases from V and 5 bases from J, with 8 bases between. Looked up from germline, CDR1 is SQVTM and CDR2 is ANQGSEA. This CDR3 region has 12 residues.

The genes are TRBV7-2 and TRBJ1-1; 10 bases align to TRBD1. Germline trimming cut 5 bases from V and 14 bases from J; bases unmatched to any gene: 8. The CDR3 has 12 amino acids. The V gene's germline CDR1 is SGHTA and CDR2 FQGNSA. CDR3 amino acids: CASSPETGGGFF. DNA for the CDR3: TGTGCCAGCAGCCCCGAGACAGGGGGCGGGTTCTTT.

This clone occurred a few times. J is TRBJ1-5 and V is TRBV29-1, with 10 bases matching TRBD1. Losses at the gene ends were 2 bases for V and 5 bases for J; bases not matched to a gene: 3. The CDR3 length is 14 residues. The germline V gene has CDR1 SQVTM and CDR2 ANQGSEA. The DNA for the CDR3 is TGCAGCGTTGAACTGACAGGGGGCGATCAGCCCCAGCATTTT. Protein sequence: CSVELTGGDQPQHF. The full variable domain, its missing parts supplied by reference TRBV29-1 and TRBJ1-5, is SAVISQKPSRDICQRGTSLTIQCQVDSQVTMMFWYRQQPGQSLTLIATANQGSEATYESGFVIDKFPISRPNLTFSTLTVSNMSPEDSSIYLCSVELTGGDQPQHFGDGTRLSIL.

Remarks on this clone: The same CDR3 can be traced to other DNA sequences in this sample. The V and J genes are TRBV20-1 and TRBJ1-4, with D unclear. Trimming removed 3 bases from V and 8 bases from J, with 7 bases in between. CDR1 and CDR2 from the germline V gene are DFQATT and SNEGSKA (reference sequence). This CDR3 region has 11 residues. CDR3 protein: CSARAQEKLFF. CDR3 bases: TGCAGTGCTAGGGCACAGGAAAAACTGTTTTTT.

The rearrangement links TRBV2 to TRBJ2-7; D is unresolved. The CDR3 covers 15 residues. The germline V gene has CDR1 SNHLY and CDR2 FYNNEI. V lost 2 bases, J lost 0 bases, and 11 bases lay in between. The chain's CDR3 is CASSERNPSSYEQYF. CDR3 coding DNA: TGTGCCAGCAGTGAACGCAATCCTAGCTCCTACGAGCAGTACTTC. The entire variable domain, with the rest obtained from reference TRBV2 and TRBJ2-7, is as follows: EPEVTQTPSHQVTQMGQEVILRCVPISNHLYFYWYRQILGQKVEFLVSFYNNEISEKSEIFDDQFSVERPDGSNFTLKIRSTKLEDSAMYFCASSERNPSSYEQYFGPGTRLTVT.

The rearrangement uses TRBV30 and TRBJ2-1, with D perhaps matching TRBD2 (6 bases). The CDR3 has 12 residues. CDR1 and CDR2 (germline): GTSNPN, SVGIG (reference sequence). V was shortened by 7 bases and J by 5 bases, with 12 bases between the two germline ends. As DNA, the CDR3 is TGTGCCTCTTCGGGACTCAACAATGAGCAGTTCTTC. It is translated as CASSGLNNEQFF.

The chain links TRBV30 to TRBJ1-1, with D perhaps matching TRBD1 (6 bases). Trimming shortened V by 4 bases and J by 2 bases, and 23 bases separated the two germline ends. The CDR3 is made up of 17 amino acids. Looked up from germline, CDR1 is GTSNPN and CDR2 is SVGIG (reference sequence). CDR3 amino acids: CAWTGGREVLHNTEAFF. CDR3 DNA sequence: TGTGCCTGGACGGGGGGCAGGGAGGTCTTACACAACACTGAAGCTTTCTTT. Full variable domain (missing parts from reference TRBV30 and TRBJ1-1): SQTIHQWPATLVQPVGSPLSLECTVEGTSNPNLYWYRQAAGRGLQLLFYSVGIGQISSEVPQNLSASRPQDRQFILSSKKLLLSDSGFYLCAWTGGREVLHNTEAFFGQGTRLTVV.

The chain employs TRBV15 and TRBJ2-1; D tentatively fits TRBD1 or TRBD2 (5 bases each). The V gene lost 1 base and the J gene lost 6 bases, with 7 bases spanning the gap. The germline CDR1 and CDR2 sequences are LNHNV and YYDKDF (reference sequence). The CDR3 spans 13 residues. CDR3 nucleotide sequence: TGTGCCACCAGCAGAGGGGACGGCAATGAGCAGTTCTTC. This gives the protein CATSRGDGNEQFF.

The rearrangement uses TRBV27 and TRBJ2-1; TRBD2 is a possible D gene (6 bases). CDR3 length: 17 amino acids. Germline V gene data show CDR1 as MNHEY and CDR2 as SMNVEV (reference sequence). Trimming removed 4 bases from V and 4 bases from J, with 20 bases in between. The chain's CDR3 is CASSSRSGQAGYNEQFF. Written as DNA, the CDR3 is TGTGCCAGCAGTTCCCGATCGGGCCAGGCGGGGTACAATGAGCAGTTCTTC.

The rearrangement uses TRBV27 and TRBJ1-1; 8 nucleotides match TRBD1. Germline V CDR1 and CDR2: MNHEY, SMNVEV (reference sequence). After removal of 3 bases from V and 11 bases from J, the junction contained 5 bases not matched to a gene. The CDR3 covers 12 residues. The CDR3 is CASSFQGARAFF. CDR3 nucleotides: TGTGCCAGCAGTTTTCAGGGGGCGCGTGCTTTCTTT.

The chain carries TRBV29-1 and TRBJ2-5; perhaps TRBD1 as D (5 bases). Per germline, CDR1 SQVTM and CDR2 ANQGSEA. The CDR3 spans 14 residues. V lost 0 bases to trimming and J lost 4 bases, with 12 bases between them. CDR3 bases: TGCAGCGTTGAAGATCTAGACAGAGGAGAGACCCAGTACTTC. Translation gives CSVEDLDRGETQYF.

The chain uses TRBV28 and TRBJ2-1, with D perhaps TRBD1 (5 bases). The V end was cut by 6 bases, the J end by 5 bases, with 8 bases between. Germline-derived CDR1 and CDR2 are MDHEN and SYDVKM. The CDR3 runs 12 residues. CDR3 nucleotides: TGTGCCAGCAGAGGGGCCCACAATGAGCAGTTCTTC. Encoded protein: CASRGAHNEQFF.

This chain uses TRBV7-2 with TRBJ2-1, with 7 bases aligning to TRBD1. Germline loops: CDR1 SGHTA, CDR2 FQGNSA. The J segment lost 2 bases and the V segment lost 5 bases, leaving 3 bases of the junction unmatched. The CDR3 sequence is 14 residues long. Here the CDR3 reads CASSVDRAYNEQFF. CDR3 nucleotide sequence: TGTGCCAGCAGCGTTGACAGGGCCTACAATGAGCAGTTCTTC.

The J gene is TRBJ2-3, the V gene TRBV11-2; D gene ambiguous. Germline V CDR1 and CDR2: SGHAT, FQNNGV. The CDR3 length is 12 residues. Trimming removed 3 bases at V and 3 bases at J, with 4 bases between. The CDR3: CASSFQTDTQYF. The CDR3 nucleotides read TGTGCCAGCAGCTTTCAAACAGATACGCAGTATTTT. Looking up the rest from reference TRBV11-2 and TRBJ2-3 gives the full variable domain: EAGVAQSPRYKIIEKRQSVAFWCNPISGHATLYWYQQILGQGPKLLIQFQNNGVVDDSQLPKDRFSAERLKGVDSTLKIQPAKLEDSAVYLCASSFQTDTQYFGPGTRLTVL.

The V gene is TRBV30, the J gene TRBJ2-6; D is unresolved. V lost 0 bases and J 8 bases, leaving 14 bases between the germline ends. The CDR3 is made up of 15 amino acids. Germline-derived CDR1 and CDR2 are GTSNPN and SVGIG (reference sequence). The DNA of the CDR3 is TGTGCCTGGAGTGTCAGGCTCCCTCTCTCCAACGTCCTGACTTTC. Its protein product is CAWSVRLPLSNVLTF.